This T cell receptor beta chain originates from a study of chronic HIV infection and antiretroviral therapy. Via MiXCR, TCRdb re-called the 5' RACE reads, giving one row per CDR3 protein. The sample has just over 30,000 distinct CDR3 sequences, 8% to 10% seen once. The sample consisted of peripheral blood. The clonotype originates from an adult who had HIV and had not received antiretroviral therapy, or was an uninfected healthy control (not recorded which).

The CDR3 DNA reads as TGTGCCAGCAGTTTGGGGGCCGAGGGGGGAGGGGAAGCTTTCTTT. Its translation: CASSLGAEGGGEAFF. The J gene is TRBJ1-1, the V gene TRBV12-3 or TRBV12-4; a possible D gene is TRBD1 (6 bases). The CDR3 totals 15 residues. With 3 bases removed from V and 8 bases from J, the gap between germline ends came to 19 bases.